Shown below are 23 T cell receptor beta chains from a single sample sequenced in a study of blood T cell repertoires in COVID-19. Profiling relied on immunoSEQ multiplex PCR, and the TCRdb table lists in-frame clones only, not all of them. Of 200,000 to 250,000 clones in the sample, 80% to 85% were seen once. The material sequenced was peripheral blood. Receptors were obtained from a woman between 65 and 79 years old with COVID-19, enrolled during active disease.

This chain joins TRBV20-1 and TRBJ2-1; 11 bases line up with TRBD2. J was trimmed by 5 bases and V by 3 bases; bases with no gene match: 9. CDR1 and CDR2 (germline): DFQATT, SNEGSKA (reference sequence). This CDR3 is 16 amino acids long. CDR3 residues: CSASPPGGLADNEQFF. In nucleotides, the CDR3 is TGCAGTGCTAGTCCCCCCGGGGGACTAGCGGACAATGAGCAGTTCTTC.

The chain is built from TRBV10-3 and TRBJ1-4; D gene uncertain. V was pared by 3 bases and J by 10 bases, with 12 bases between. CDR3 length: 13 amino acids. The germline V gene has CDR1 ENHRY and CDR2 SYGVKD. The CDR3 sequence is CAISDPTVVKLFF. In nucleotides, the CDR3 is TGTGCCATCAGTGACCCGACTGTAGTAAAACTGTTTTTT.

The V and J genes are TRBV7-2 and TRBJ2-5; D is perhaps TRBD2 (7 bases). The V gene lost 4 bases and the J gene lost 5 bases, with 14 bases spanning the gap. This CDR3 is 14 amino acids long. Germline V gives CDR1 SGHTA, CDR2 FQGNSA. This CDR3 is CASSSAGAGETQYF. The CDR3 nucleotides are TGTGCCAGCAGCTCCGCGGGGGCGGGGGAGACCCAGTACTTC.

The chain combines TRBV7-2 with TRBJ2-1; TRBD2 aligns across 9 bases. The CDR3 extends over 14 amino acids. Trimming at V came to 5 bases and at J to 3 bases, leaving 2 bases not matched to a gene. Germline assignment: CDR1 SGHTA and CDR2 FQGNSA. The chain's CDR3 is CASSRTSDYNEQFF. The CDR3 DNA is TGTGCCAGCAGCCGGACTAGCGACTACAATGAGCAGTTCTTC.

CDR3 sequence (DNA): TGTGCCAGCAGCCCATCAGCGGGAGGGGGCCCCTACAATGAGCAGTTCTTC. Amino acids: CASSPSAGGGPYNEQFF. The V and J genes are TRBV3-1 (or the pseudogene TRBV3-2) and TRBJ2-1; 10 bases line up with TRBD2. Losses at the gene ends were 4 bases for V and 2 bases for J; bases not matched to a gene: 8. The CDR3 runs 17 residues. Germline CDR1 LGHDT, CDR2 YNNKEL (reference sequence).

This clone was counted only a few times. The J gene is TRBJ2-1, the V gene TRBV9; 10 bases line up with TRBD2. V lost 7 bases, J lost 7 bases, and 11 bases stayed unmatched. The CDR3 loop spans 15 amino acids. CDR1 SGDLS and CDR2 YYNGEE come from the germline V gene. CDR3 protein: CASEGGLAGENEQFF. In nucleotides, the CDR3 is TGTGCCAGCGAAGGGGGGCTAGCGGGAGAAAATGAGCAGTTCTTC.

This rearrangement joins TRBV6-5 to TRBJ1-6, with D uncertain. Germline lookup yields CDR1 MNHEY and CDR2 SVGAGI. The CDR3 has 13 residues. Trimming removed 8 bases from V and 9 bases from J, with 14 bases in between. The CDR3 loop is CASQTGGGSPLHF. The CDR3 bases are TGTGCCAGCCAGACCGGAGGTGGTTCACCCCTCCACTTT.

Notes on this clone: One end of the junction is discordant with germline, which a read error may explain. V usage is TRBV5-4 and J usage is TRBJ2-7, with TRBD1 identical over 7 bases. This CDR3 spans 15 amino acids. The germline gives CDR1 SGHNT, CDR2 YYREEE (reference sequence). CDR3 in DNA: TGTGTCAGCAGCTTGCTTAAGGGACAGACCTACGAGCAGTACTTC. Translation gives CVSSLLKGQTYEQYF.

V usage is TRBV9 and J usage is TRBJ2-7, with a weak D call TRBD2 (5 bases). CDR1 and CDR2 from the germline V gene are SGDLS and YYNGEE. The CDR3 extends over 15 amino acids. Trimming stripped 4 bases from V and 3 bases from J, with 17 bases between. The CDR3 bases are TGTGCCAGCAGCCCACGGGCAGCGGCTTACTACGAGCAGTACTTC. This gives the protein CASSPRAAAYYEQYF.

This clone has only a few counts. In the same sample, other DNA sequences code for this CDR3. The chain links TRBV3-1 (or the pseudogene TRBV3-2) to TRBJ1-1; tentative D call: TRBD1 (6 bases). V lost 4 bases and J lost 1, with 10 bases in between. CDR1 and CDR2 from the germline V gene are LGHDT and YNNKEL (reference sequence). The CDR3 runs 14 residues. Written as DNA, the CDR3 is TGTGCCAGCAGCCCCTGGACAGAGAACACTGAAGCTTTCTTT. It codes for CASSPWTENTEAFF.

This clone has a handful of counts. The chain couples TRBV5-5 to TRBJ2-1; D call uncertain. This CDR3 region has 11 residues. In germline, CDR1 is SGHKS, CDR2 YYEKEE (reference sequence). V gave up 3 bases and J gave up 15 bases, with 13 bases separating them. This CDR3 reads CASSSVLPWFF. CDR3 nucleotide sequence: TGTGCCAGCAGCTCAGTCTTACCATGGTTCTTC.

The chain links TRBV5-1 to TRBJ1-1; D ambiguous. Germline CDR1 reads SGHRS; CDR2 reads YFSETQ. V was pared by 1 base and J by 5 bases, with 9 bases between. The CDR3 is 13 amino acids. CDR3 protein: CASSLMEDTEAFF. CDR3 in DNA: TGCGCCAGCAGCTTGATGGAGGATACTGAAGCTTTCTTT.

This clone has a handful of counts. The chain recombines TRBV3-1 (or the pseudogene TRBV3-2) with TRBJ1-1; 7 bases map to TRBD1. The CDR3 runs to 13 residues. Germline CDR1 and CDR2: LGHDT and YNNKEL (reference sequence). Losses at the gene ends were 2 bases for V and 6 bases for J; bases not matched to a gene: 3. CDR3 sequence reads: CASSQRQGAEAFF. CDR3 in DNA: TGTGCCAGCAGCCAAAGACAGGGAGCTGAAGCTTTCTTT.

In this sample, this clone turned up once. The V and J genes are TRBV10-3 and TRBJ2-3; 12 nucleotides agree with TRBD2. Germline CDR1 ENHRY, CDR2 SYGVKD. The CDR3 is 15 amino acids. The junction had 5 bases not matched to a gene; V was cut back by 4 bases and J by 6 bases. CDR3 sequence reads: CAISGTSGKSDTQYF. Written as DNA, the CDR3 is TGTGCCATCAGTGGGACTAGCGGGAAGTCTGATACGCAGTATTTT.

The J gene is TRBJ2-7, the V gene TRBV15; TRBD2 matches 9 bases. The germline gives CDR1 LNHNV, CDR2 YYDKDF (reference sequence). The CDR3 is 16 amino acids. The J segment lost 4 bases and the V segment lost 0 bases, leaving 7 bases of the junction unmatched. Here the CDR3 DNA reads TGTGCCACCAGCAGAGATCAAATAGCGGGAGCTTACGAGCAGTACTTC. It specifies CATSRDQIAGAYEQYF.

This clone was seen only a few times. The rearrangement joins TRBV4-3 to TRBJ2-1, with 9 bases matching TRBD1. Unmatched junction bases numbered 3, after V lost 4 bases and J lost 8 bases. The CDR3 is 13 amino acids. The germline gives CDR1 LGHNA, CDR2 YSLEER. CDR3 region: CASSRRQGDEQFF. CDR3 nucleotides: TGCGCCAGCAGCCGTCGACAGGGGGATGAGCAGTTCTTC.

This clone was observed once. V gene TRBV15 combines with J gene TRBJ1-1; D possibly corresponds to TRBD1 (5 bases). Looked up from germline, CDR1 is LNHNV and CDR2 is YYDKDF (reference sequence). The CDR3 covers 15 residues. V lost 8 bases and J 4 bases, leaving 20 bases between the germline ends. CDR3 region: CATDFGGAGGTEAFF. The CDR3 DNA follows: TGTGCCACCGACTTTGGAGGGGCGGGAGGCACTGAAGCTTTCTTT.

This clone was observed a handful of times. The V call is TRBV29-1, the J call TRBJ2-2, with 7 bases aligning to TRBD2. The junction had 17 bases not matched to a gene; V was cut back by 4 bases and J by 0 bases. Looked up from germline, CDR1 is SQVTM and CDR2 is ANQGSEA. The CDR3 contains 19 residues. CDR3 loop: CSVAGRRRLDAANTGELFF. In DNA form, the CDR3 reads TGCAGCGTTGCCGGGAGGAGGAGGTTAGATGCGGCGAACACCGGGGAGCTGTTTTTT.

The gene calls are TRBV5-8 and TRBJ2-6; unclear D gene. V gave up 3 bases and J gave up 4 bases, with 8 bases separating them. CDR1 and CDR2 from the germline V gene are SGHTS and YDEGEE. CDR3 length: 14 residues. DNA of the CDR3: TGTGCCAGCAGCTCAGCGAGGGGGGCCAACGTCCTGACTTTC. Protein product: CASSSARGANVLTF.

This clone has ten or more counts. The genes are TRBV21-1 and TRBJ2-7; the D call of TRBD1 is as the table states it, not checked on the DNA. TRBV21-1 is a pseudogene segment. This CDR3 region has 13 residues. The CDR3 sequence: CASRQGANYEQYF. Here the CDR3 DNA reads TGTGCCAGCAGACAGGGGGCAAATTACGAGCAGTACTTC.

This chain joins TRBV7-3 and TRBJ2-7; TRBD2 aligns across 13 bases. V shed 5 bases, J shed 5 bases, and the junction held 6 bases outside the gene matches. CDR1 is SGHTA and CDR2 is FQGTGA in the germline V gene. The CDR3 loop spans 15 amino acids. CDR3 sequence (DNA): TGTGCCAGCAGCATTTACGGACTAGCGGGAGACGAGCAGTACTTC. It codes for CASSIYGLAGDEQYF. The variable domain in full, with the rest retrieved from reference TRBV7-3 and TRBJ2-7, is GAGVSQTPSNKVTEKGKYVELRCDPISGHTALYWYRQSLGQGPEFLIYFQGTGAADDSGLPNDRFFAVRPEGSVSTLKIQRTERGDSAVYLCASSIYGLAGDEQYFGPGTRLTVT.

The CDR3: CASSRNLQEANYGYTF. For the CDR3, the DNA is TGTGCCAGCAGCCGAAATTTACAGGAAGCTAACTATGGCTACACCTTC. The chain is built from TRBV11-2 and TRBJ1-2, with D possibly matching TRBD1 (5 bases). Germline lookup yields CDR1 SGHAT and CDR2 FQNNGV. The CDR3 loop spans 16 amino acids. The V end was cut by 5 bases, the J end by 0 bases, with 16 bases between.

V is TRBV6-5 and J is TRBJ1-1, with D tentatively TRBD1 (6 bases). Per germline, CDR1 MNHEY and CDR2 SVGAGI. The V end was cut by 6 bases, the J end by 3 bases, with 14 bases between. The CDR3 length is 14 residues. CDR3 region: CASRFPGDHTEAFF. The CDR3 DNA reads TGTGCCAGCAGATTCCCAGGGGACCACACTGAAGCTTTCTTT.